The rows below give T cell receptor beta chains drawn from one sample of a study of T cells in localized non-small cell lung cancer. Sequenced by immunoSEQ multiplex PCR; TCRdb stores in-frame clones only, minus some. The data hold around 83,000 clones, with about 91% observed a single time. The sequencing used peripheral blood, collected before any cancer treatment. The receptors shown here come from a man aged 40 to 75 with stage I squamous cell lung carcinoma. Each CDR3 is given with its conserved first and last residue. D genes are given only for firm matches. Rows may omit the clone size; those that give it use once, few, many or a size class.

j_call | d_call | v_call | clone_size | cdr3_aa | cdr3_nt
TRBJ2-2 | TRBD1 | TRBV5-6 | few | CASRNRGDTGELFF | TGTGCCAGCAGGAACAGGGGCGACACCGGGGAGCTGTTTTTT
TRBJ2-7 | - | TRBV7-8 | - | CASSLVLSGSYEQYF | TGTGCCAGCAGCTTAGTTCTTAGCGGCTCCTACGAGCAGTACTTC
TRBJ2-5 | - | TRBV1 | - | CTSSRLGGRETQYF | TGCACCAGCAGCCGGCTCGGAGGGCGAGAGACCCAGTACTTC
TRBJ2-1 | TRBD2 | TRBV6-5 | - | CASSYTLAGGGEQFF | TGTGCCAGCAGTTACACCCTAGCGGGGGGGGGTGAGCAGTTCTTC
TRBJ1-6 | - | TRBV5-1 | once | CASSRDGGRRSSGSPLHF | TGCGCCAGCAGCCGGGATGGGGGGCGAAGATCTTCGGGTTCACCCCTCCACTTT
TRBJ2-3 | - | TRBV19 | - | CASSINGDSTDTQYF | TGTGCCAGTAGTATTAACGGGGATAGCACAGATACGCAGTATTTT
TRBJ1-1 | - | TRBV28 | - | CASSLGRVGQRDEAFF | TGTGCCAGCAGTTTAGGAAGGGTGGGCCAGAGGGATGAAGCTTTCTTT
TRBJ2-3 | - | TRBV6-1 | - | CASSEARWDTQYF | TGTGCCAGCAGTGAAGCGCGATGGGATACGCAGTATTTT
TRBJ1-4 | - | TRBV15 | - | CATSRSAALLEKLFF | TGTGCCACCAGCAGATCCGCCGCCTTACTTGAAAAACTGTTTTTT
TRBJ1-1 | - | TRBV29-1 | - | CSATKELNTEAFF | TGCAGCGCCACAAAAGAACTGAACACTGAAGCTTTCTTT
TRBJ2-2 | TRBD1 | TRBV6-1 | - | CASSVGQGARELFF | TGTGCCAGCAGTGTCGGACAGGGGGCCAGGGAGCTGTTTTTT
TRBJ2-2 | - | TRBV19 | - | CASSISDTTGELFF | TGTGCCAGTAGTATATCCGACACGACCGGGGAGCTGTTTTTT
TRBJ2-3 | - | TRBV29-1 | once | CSVEMGEGGSDTQYF | TGCAGCGTTGAGATGGGAGAGGGGGGCTCAGATACGCAGTATTTT
TRBJ2-2 | TRBD1 | TRBV6-6 | - | CASSYGTGVYGELFF | TGTGCCAGCAGTTACGGGACAGGGGTTTACGGGGAGCTGTTTTTT
TRBJ1-1 | - | TRBV29-1 | - | CSVRTRTDTEAFF | TGCAGCGTACGGACCAGGACGGACACTGAAGCTTTCTTT
TRBJ1-2 | - | TRBV5-4 | - | CASSPSFGGRLGGYTF | TGTGCCAGCAGCCCCAGTTTTGGGGGCAGGCTAGGGGGCTACACCTTC
TRBJ1-1 | - | TRBV19 | - | CASSARPNTEAFF | TGTGCCAGTAGTGCCCGCCCGAACACTGAAGCTTTCTTT
TRBJ2-5 | - | TRBV27 | - | CASSLGRQETQYF | TGTGCCAGCAGTTTAGGCAGACAAGAGACCCAGTACTTC
TRBJ1-5 | - | TRBV28 | - | CASSPTDGVRVQPQHF | TGTGCCAGCAGTCCGACAGACGGGGTACGTGTTCAGCCCCAGCATTTT
TRBJ1-3 | - | TRBV6-6 | - | CASSYVGAGNTIYF | TGTGCCAGCAGTTATGTAGGGGCTGGAAACACCATATATTTT
TRBJ2-5 | - | TRBV5-6 | - | CASSLVNEETQYF | TGTGCCAGCAGCTTGGTCAACGAAGAGACCCAGTACTTC
TRBJ2-5 | TRBD2 | TRBV7-9 | - | CASSFFSGGRDYF | TGTGCCAGCAGCTTTTTTAGCGGGGGCCGGGATTACTTC
TRBJ2-5 | - | TRBV28 | - | CASTNTPGTQYF | TGTGCCAGCACCAATACTCCGGGGACCCAGTACTTC
TRBJ2-1 | TRBD1 | TRBV2 | few | CASSSTGTNNEQFF | TGTGCCAGCAGTTCGACAGGGACAAACAATGAGCAGTTCTTC
TRBJ1-3 | - | TRBV4-2 | once | CASSQGGLGGNTIYF | TGTGCCAGCAGCCAAGGCGGTCTGGGAGGAAACACCATATATTTT
TRBJ1-5 | - | TRBV27 | - | CASSPFGGAGNQPQHF | TGTGCCAGCAGTCCATTCGGGGGGGCTGGCAATCAGCCCCAGCATTTT
TRBJ2-7 | TRBD2 | TRBV10-3 | - | CAISDLAGGVYEQYF | TGTGCCATCAGTGACCTAGCGGGGGGGGTCTACGAGCAGTACTTC
TRBJ1-6 | - | TRBV7-9 | - | CASRLGAENSPLHF | TGTGCCAGCAGACTGGGAGCGGAGAATTCACCCCTCCACTTT
TRBJ1-2 | - | TRBV9 | - | CASSPNNGAYYGYTF | TGTGCCAGCAGCCCCAACAACGGGGCTTACTATGGCTACACCTTC
TRBJ1-2 | TRBD1 | TRBV7-9 | - | CASLQGGGSYGYTF | TGTGCCAGCCTTCAGGGAGGGGGCAGCTATGGCTACACCTTC
TRBJ2-1 | TRBD2 | TRBV5-5 | - | CASSWSRGGGNNEQFF | TGTGCCAGCAGCTGGTCCAGGGGCGGGGGGAACAATGAGCAGTTCTTC
TRBJ1-1 | TRBD1 | TRBV10-3 | - | CATGGQGRTEAFF | TGTGCCACCGGGGGACAGGGGAGGACTGAAGCTTTCTTT
TRBJ2-7 | - | TRBV7-2 | - | CASSLIGGGYEQYF | TGTGCCAGCAGCTTAATAGGGGGGGGCTACGAGCAGTACTTC
TRBJ1-1 | TRBD1 | TRBV28 | - | CASRAPGQGNTEAFF | TGTGCCAGCAGAGCACCGGGACAGGGGAACACTGAAGCTTTCTTT
TRBJ2-2 | TRBD2 | TRBV10-3 | - | CAIRGGANTGELFF | TGTGCCATCAGGGGAGGGGCGAACACCGGGGAGCTGTTTTTT
TRBJ2-2 | TRBD1 | TRBV12-5 | - | CASGLVAGTGVTGELFF | TGTGCTAGTGGTTTGGTAGCCGGGACAGGGGTTACCGGGGAGCTGTTTTTT
TRBJ1-3 | - | TRBV29-1 | - | CSADLDSRGNTIYF | TGCAGCGCCGACCTGGACAGTAGAGGAAACACCATATATTTT
TRBJ2-5 | - | TRBV29-1 | - | CSVANSELETQYF | TGCAGCGTAGCCAACTCAGAGCTAGAGACCCAGTACTTC
TRBJ2-5 | - | TRBV7-6 | once | CASRSWGETQYF | TGTGCCAGCAGGTCATGGGGGGAGACCCAGTACTTC
TRBJ1-6 | TRBD1 | TRBV9 | few | CASSPTGDNPPLHF | TGTGCCAGCAGCCCAACAGGGGACAATCCACCCCTCCACTTT
TRBJ1-2 | - | TRBV6-5 | - | CASNQDRIYGYTF | TGTGCCAGCAACCAGGACAGAATTTATGGCTACACCTTC